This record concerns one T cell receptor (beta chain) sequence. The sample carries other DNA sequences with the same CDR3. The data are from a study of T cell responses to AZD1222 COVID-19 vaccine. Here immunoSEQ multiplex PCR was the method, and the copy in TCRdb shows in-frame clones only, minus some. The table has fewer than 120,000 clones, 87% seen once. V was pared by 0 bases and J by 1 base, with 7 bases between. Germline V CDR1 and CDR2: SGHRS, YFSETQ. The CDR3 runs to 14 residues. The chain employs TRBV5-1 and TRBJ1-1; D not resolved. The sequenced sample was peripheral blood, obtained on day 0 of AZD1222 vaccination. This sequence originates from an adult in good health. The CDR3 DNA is TGCGCCAGCAGCTTGGGCCAGCAGAACACTGAAGCTTTCTTT. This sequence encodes CASSLGQQNTEAFF.